These 14 T cell receptor beta chains were sequenced from one sample in a study of blood T cell repertoires in COVID-19. Sequencing was performed with immunoSEQ multiplex PCR; in TCRdb, only in-frame clones are kept and a portion is missing. In the table there are about 350,000 clones, approximately 90% of which are singletons. The material sequenced was peripheral blood. The origin of the receptors is a young man with COVID-19, enrolled during active disease.

The V and J genes are TRBV7-9 and TRBJ1-1, with D unresolved. The V end lost 8 bases, the J end lost 1 base, and 14 bases lay between the germline ends. CDR3 length equals 14 residues. The germline CDR1 and CDR2 sequences are SEHNR and FQNEAQ (reference sequence). CDR3 amino acids: CASVRGRGNTEAFF. The CDR3 coding sequence is TGTGCCAGCGTCCGTGGCCGGGGGAACACTGAAGCTTTCTTT.

The genes are TRBV9 and TRBJ1-5; D is unclear. In germline, CDR1 is SGDLS, CDR2 YYNGEE. The CDR3 length is 15 residues. V was pared by 3 bases and J by 3 bases, with 13 bases between. CDR3: CASSGGNGNNQPQHF. DNA for the CDR3: TGTGCCAGCAGCGGAGGGAACGGAAACAATCAGCCCCAGCATTTT.

This chain joins TRBV5-4 and TRBJ1-3, with 7 bases fitting TRBD1. This CDR3 contains 16 residues. The ends lost 0 bases at V and 0 bases at J; junction bases unmatched: 3. Germline V gives CDR1 SGHNT, CDR2 YYREEE (reference sequence). The CDR3 DNA follows: TGTGCCAGCAGCTTGGGGGGACAGTTCTCTGGAAACACCATATATTTT. Protein product: CASSLGGQFSGNTIYF.

The chain is built from TRBV4-2 and TRBJ1-1, with D unclear. In germline, CDR1 is LGHNA, CDR2 YNFKEQ. The CDR3 extends over 13 amino acids. Trimming took off 4 bases at V and 0 bases at J, with 6 bases between the two ends. This CDR3 is CASSRVVNTEAFF. In DNA, the CDR3 is TGTGCCAGCAGCCGAGTCGTGAACACTGAAGCTTTCTTT.

Ten or more counts support this clone. The J gene is TRBJ1-5, the V gene TRBV10-3; maybe TRBD1 (5 bases). V dropped 2 bases and J dropped 2 bases, with 13 bases sitting between them. The CDR3 extends over 16 amino acids. From germline, CDR1 is ENHRY and CDR2 SYGVKD. In DNA, the CDR3 is TGTGCCATCAGTGAGGTCAGAGGAGGGGGCAATCAGCCCCAGCATTTT. It specifies CAISEVRGGGNQPQHF.

The CDR3 DNA reads as TGTGCCAGCAGTTGGGGGGGGACGGAAGAGACCCAGTACTTC. Translation gives CASSWGGTEETQYF. The chain recombines TRBV6-5 with TRBJ2-5; TRBD2 agrees at 7 bases. This CDR3 has 14 amino acids. Germline CDR1 and CDR2: MNHEY and SVGAGI. The trim removed 4 bases at V and 3 bases at J, leaving 5 bases unmatched.

This sequence joins TRBV29-1 and TRBJ2-2; 9 bases are a match to TRBD1. This CDR3 region has 14 residues. In germline, CDR1 is SQVTM, CDR2 ANQGSEA. V lost 7 bases, J lost 4 bases, and 7 bases stayed unmatched. For the CDR3, the DNA is TGCAGCGCCGGGACAGGGAGGGGCACCGGGGAGCTGTTTTTT. Amino acids: CSAGTGRGTGELFF.

The chain has TRBV18 and TRBJ1-1, with 12 bases matching TRBD1. CDR3 length: 16 amino acids. V was clipped by 3 bases and J by 0 bases; unmatched bases: 2. Germline V gives CDR1 KGHSH, CDR2 LQKENI. The CDR3 bases are TGTGCCAGCTCACCGGGACAGGGGGCGATGAACACTGAAGCTTTCTTT. The encoded protein is CASSPGQGAMNTEAFF.

The table lists this clone with a few counts. The rearrangement links TRBV7-9 to TRBJ1-6; no reliable D call. Trimming took off 2 bases at V and 0 bases at J, with 5 bases between the two ends. CDR3 length: 15 amino acids. The germline V gene encodes CDR1 SEHNR and CDR2 FQNEAQ (reference sequence). Here the CDR3 DNA reads TGTGCCAGCAGCTTACGCGGCTCCTATAATTCACCCCTCCACTTT. This encodes CASSLRGSYNSPLHF.

V gene TRBV30 combines with J gene TRBJ2-1; D remains ambiguous. V was shortened by 0 bases and J by 4 bases, with 7 bases between the two germline ends. Germline V gene sequence: CDR1 GTSNPN, CDR2 SVGIG (reference sequence). The CDR3 has 13 amino acids. CDR3 sequence: CAWSVNFYNEQFF. The CDR3 coding sequence is TGTGCCTGGAGTGTGAACTTTTACAATGAGCAGTTCTTC.

This clone was observed a few times. V gene TRBV2 combines with J gene TRBJ1-5, with D hard to call. CDR1 SNHLY and CDR2 FYNNEI come from the germline V gene. The CDR3 is 16 amino acids. V was trimmed by 5 bases and J by 0 bases, leaving 14 bases between them. This chain's CDR3 is CASSYSQAYSNQPQHF. The CDR3 DNA sequence: TGTGCCAGCAGTTACAGTCAGGCATATAGCAATCAGCCCCAGCATTTT.

The chain recombines TRBV7-7 with TRBJ2-5, with 7 bases aligning to TRBD2. V shed 1 base, J shed 7 bases, and the junction held 9 bases outside the gene matches. CDR3 length: 15 residues. Germline CDR1 and CDR2: SSHAT and FNYEAQ (reference sequence). The chain's CDR3 is CASSLGPGPGGTQYF. CDR3 nucleotide sequence: TGTGCCAGCAGCTTAGGCCCAGGTCCGGGGGGGACCCAGTACTTC.

The CDR3 nucleotides read TGTGCCTGGAGTGTACGGAGAACTAGCGGGAGGGGGTACGAGCAGTACTTC. Translation gives CAWSVRRTSGRGYEQYF. The chain employs TRBV30 and TRBJ2-7; TRBD2 matches at 13 bases. Germline CDR1 GTSNPN, CDR2 SVGIG (reference sequence). There are 17 residues in the CDR3. Trimming cost V 0 bases and J 4 bases; bases outside gene matches: 9.

Note on this clone: A much larger clone is a single base away; this may be a read error. The V gene is TRBV5-5, the J gene TRBJ1-2; 7 bases map to TRBD1. With 4 bases clipped from V and 4 bases from J, the junction kept 4 bases outside the gene matches. The V gene's germline CDR1 is SGHKS and CDR2 YYEKEE (reference sequence). The CDR3 is made up of 13 amino acids. The CDR3 nucleotides are TGTGCCAGCAGCCGGGGACAGACCTATGGCTACACCTTC. It specifies CASSRGQTYGYTF.